Here is one TCR beta chain with its context. This clonotype was observed many times. Its cognate antigen has yet to be identified. No clone much larger than this one lies a single base away; base qualities are absent. For repertoire sequencing, TCR beta CDR3 regions were amplified from RNA transcripts. A first-round RT-PCR used HTBI primers with the Qiagen OneStep RT-PCR kit, followed by a second-round multiplex PCR, size selection and purification. Libraries were sequenced on an Illumina HiSeq2000 using paired-end 100 bp reads. In the original analysis: SOAPnuke was used to process the reads, removing any read that contained adapters or uncalled bases, had a mean Phred below 15, or lacked an exact match to the constant primer or identifier. High-quality paired reads were merged with COPE v1.2.5. Clonotypes were defined as unique nucleotide sequences and were aligned to IMGT TRB V, D and J references using MiTCR v1.1. The analysis was limited to V-J combinations with a frequency above 0.0001, which together covered 99% to 99.2% of the repertoires. A TCR clonal expansion and chaos score per V-J combination was defined as the ratio of F50 clonal expansion to chaos observed in the TCRdist matrix. Welch's t-statistics and random forest were used to reduce the features to around 13 V-J combinations, which were then used as input to a naive Bayes classifier. The similarity between thyroid and blood repertoires was quantified using the Morisita-Horn index. Using fastp at Q25 and MiXCR, TCRdb reprocessed the public reads and kept productive beta chains. Identical CDR3 proteins give one entry, which carries the most common genes and DNA. TCRdb, rather than the study authors, made the V and J calls. This sample comprises over a million distinct CDR3 sequences, 35% to 40% of them detected only once. The ten largest clones take up over 8.5% of the sample.

Patients with hyperthyroidism were aged 18 to 65 years, had been newly diagnosed, and had a disease duration of less than 2 months. Patients with other autoimmune diseases, uncontrolled infections, pregnancy or lactation were excluded from the study. Diagnosis was based on clinical symptoms, serum thyroxine, TRAb, thyroid ultrasound and orbital computed tomography. Trizol reagent was used to extract the total RNA, and its quality was then checked on an Agilent 2100 Bioanalyzer. The data are from a study of Graves' ophthalmopathy and Graves' hyperthyroidism (dated by TCRdb to between 2018 and 2020). With regard to the full study: Hyperthyroidism was defined as stable when no progression to ophthalmopathy occurred within 18 months of follow-up. The study used TCR beta repertoire signatures to distinguish Graves' ophthalmopathy from Graves' hyperthyroidism and to predict progression to ophthalmopathy. In total, 135 blood samples were TCR-sequenced: approximately 42 ophthalmopathy, 75 hyperthyroidism and roughly 17 hyperthyroidism-to-ophthalmopathy patients. To explore V-J signatures that separate ophthalmopathy from hyperthyroidism, a discovery set of more than 95 patients was enrolled, consisting of about 41 with ophthalmopathy and under 65 with stable hyperthyroidism. An independent validation cohort comprised roughly 20 hyperthyroidism patients and 15 to 17 patients who later progressed from hyperthyroidism to ophthalmopathy. In more than 5 hyperthyroidism patients, the T-cell repertoire of thyroid tissue was compared with the T-cell repertoire of blood. Following sample collection, hyperthyroidism patients were given methimazole at a starting dose of 30 mg daily, and ophthalmopathy patients were given high-dose intravenous methylprednisolone.

Overall results and qualifications from the work: In cross-validation, the 13-signature model distinguished ophthalmopathy from stable hyperthyroidism with just over 85% sensitivity and around 83% specificity, while in the test set the corresponding values were about 80% and 75%. Among expanded thyroid clonotypes with frequency above 0.001, most also showed up in blood, which suggests that blood repertoires may reflect the thyroid immune response. In validation, the model predicted ophthalmopathy progression with more than 70% sensitivity and about 73% specificity; 12 predicted patients were CT-confirmed with GO in a median of approximately six months. No statistical method was used to predetermine the sample size, and group allocation was not hidden from the investigators.

V is reduced by 6 bases and J by 5 bases, leaving a spacing of 8 bases between them. The CDR3 holds 12 amino acids from the cysteine to the phenylalanine. Just the 36-base CDR3 DNA is kept, in frame starting at base 1. The receptor was derived from an adult man with Graves' hyperthyroidism. The V and J segments used are TRBV12-3 or TRBV12-4 and TRBJ1-5; the D gene identity is not certain. The specimen was peripheral blood or thyroid tissue (not recorded which). The sequence in DNA is TGTGCCAGCAGCCCGCAGTATCAGCCCCAGCATTTT. Its translation reads: CASSPQYQPQHF.